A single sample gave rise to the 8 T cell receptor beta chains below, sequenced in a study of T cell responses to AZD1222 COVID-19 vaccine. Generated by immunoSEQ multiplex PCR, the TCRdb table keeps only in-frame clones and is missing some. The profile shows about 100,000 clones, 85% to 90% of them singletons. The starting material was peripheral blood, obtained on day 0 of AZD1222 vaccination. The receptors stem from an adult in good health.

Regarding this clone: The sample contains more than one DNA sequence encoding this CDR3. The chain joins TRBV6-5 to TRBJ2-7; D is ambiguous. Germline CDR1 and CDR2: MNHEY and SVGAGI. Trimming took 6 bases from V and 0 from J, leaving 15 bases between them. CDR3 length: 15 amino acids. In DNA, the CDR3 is TGTGCCAGCAGCTACACCCACGATGTCTCCTACGAGCAGTACTTC. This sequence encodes CASSYTHDVSYEQYF.

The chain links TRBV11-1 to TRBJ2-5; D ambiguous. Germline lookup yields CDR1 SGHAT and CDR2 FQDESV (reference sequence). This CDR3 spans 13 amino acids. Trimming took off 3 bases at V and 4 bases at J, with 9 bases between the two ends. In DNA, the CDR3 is TGTGCCAGCAGCTTCTCCCTCCGAGAGACCCAGTACTTC. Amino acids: CASSFSLRETQYF.

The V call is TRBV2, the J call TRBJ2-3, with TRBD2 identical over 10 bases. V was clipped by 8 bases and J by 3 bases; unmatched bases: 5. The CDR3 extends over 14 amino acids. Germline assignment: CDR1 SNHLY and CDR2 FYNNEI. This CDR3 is CASAGTSVTDTQYF. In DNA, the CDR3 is TGTGCCAGCGCCGGGACTAGCGTGACAGATACGCAGTATTTT.

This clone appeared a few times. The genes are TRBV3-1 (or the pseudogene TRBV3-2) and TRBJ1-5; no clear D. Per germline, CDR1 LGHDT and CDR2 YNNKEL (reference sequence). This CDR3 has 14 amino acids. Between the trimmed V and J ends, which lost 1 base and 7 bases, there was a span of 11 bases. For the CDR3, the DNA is TGTGCCAGCAGCCAAGGAAGGGTCGGGCAGCCCCAGCATTTT. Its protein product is CASSQGRVGQPQHF.

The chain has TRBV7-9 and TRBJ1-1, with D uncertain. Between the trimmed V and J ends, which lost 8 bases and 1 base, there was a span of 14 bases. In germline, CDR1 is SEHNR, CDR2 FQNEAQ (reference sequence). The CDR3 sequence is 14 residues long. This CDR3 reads CASGLYRTNTEAFF. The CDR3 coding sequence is TGTGCCAGCGGATTATACAGAACGAACACTGAAGCTTTCTTT.

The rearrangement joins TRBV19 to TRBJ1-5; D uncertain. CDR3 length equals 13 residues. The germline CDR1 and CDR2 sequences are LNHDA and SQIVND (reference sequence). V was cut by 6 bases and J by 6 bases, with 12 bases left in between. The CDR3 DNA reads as TGTGCCAGTAGCTCTGGGCCGACTCAGCCCCAGCATTTT. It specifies CASSSGPTQPQHF.

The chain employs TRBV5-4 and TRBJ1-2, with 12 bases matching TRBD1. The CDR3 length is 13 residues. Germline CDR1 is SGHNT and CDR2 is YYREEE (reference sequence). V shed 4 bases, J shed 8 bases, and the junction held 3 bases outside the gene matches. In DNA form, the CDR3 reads TGTGCCAGCAGCGGGGACAGGGGGCACGGCTACACCTTC. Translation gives CASSGDRGHGYTF.

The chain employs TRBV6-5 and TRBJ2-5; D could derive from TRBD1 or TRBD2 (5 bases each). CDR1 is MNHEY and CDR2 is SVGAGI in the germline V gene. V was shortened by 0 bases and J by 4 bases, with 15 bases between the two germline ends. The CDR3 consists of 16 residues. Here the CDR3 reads CASSYSGRRERETQYF. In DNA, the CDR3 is TGTGCCAGCAGTTACTCGGGGCGAAGGGAGCGAGAGACCCAGTACTTC.